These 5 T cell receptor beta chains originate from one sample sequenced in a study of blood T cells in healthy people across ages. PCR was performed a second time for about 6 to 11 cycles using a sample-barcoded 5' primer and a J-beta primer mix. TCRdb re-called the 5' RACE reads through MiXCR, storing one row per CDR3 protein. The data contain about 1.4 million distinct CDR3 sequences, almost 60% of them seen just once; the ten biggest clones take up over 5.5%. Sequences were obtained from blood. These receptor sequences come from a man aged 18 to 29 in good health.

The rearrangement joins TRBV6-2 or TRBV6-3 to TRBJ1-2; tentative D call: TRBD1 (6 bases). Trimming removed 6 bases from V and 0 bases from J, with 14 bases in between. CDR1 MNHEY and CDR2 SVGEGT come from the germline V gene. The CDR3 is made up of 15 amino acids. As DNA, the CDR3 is TGTGCCAGCAGCTACAACAGGGCAGCTAACTATGGCTACACCTTC. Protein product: CASSYNRAANYGYTF.

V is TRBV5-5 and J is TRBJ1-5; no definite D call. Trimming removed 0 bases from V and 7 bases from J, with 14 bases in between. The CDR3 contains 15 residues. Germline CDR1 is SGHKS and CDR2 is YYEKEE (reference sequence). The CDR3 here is CASSLGLRGTQPQHF. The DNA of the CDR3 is TGTGCCAGCAGCTTGGGGCTTCGGGGAACACAGCCCCAGCATTTT.

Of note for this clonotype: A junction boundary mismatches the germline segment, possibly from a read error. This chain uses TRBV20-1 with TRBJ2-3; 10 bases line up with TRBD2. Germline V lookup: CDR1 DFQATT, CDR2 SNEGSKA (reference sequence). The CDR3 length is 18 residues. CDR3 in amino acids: CSAREKGSSGGFTDTQYF. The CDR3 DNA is TGCAGTGCTAGAGAAAAAGGGTCTAGCGGGGGATTCACAGATACACAGTATTTT.

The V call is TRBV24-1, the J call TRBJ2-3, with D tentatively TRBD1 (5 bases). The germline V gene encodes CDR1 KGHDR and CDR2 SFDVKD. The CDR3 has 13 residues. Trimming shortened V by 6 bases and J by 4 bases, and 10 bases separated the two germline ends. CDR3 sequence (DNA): TGTGCCACCAGTCAGGGCTCGGCAGATACGCAGTATTTT. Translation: CATSQGSADTQYF.

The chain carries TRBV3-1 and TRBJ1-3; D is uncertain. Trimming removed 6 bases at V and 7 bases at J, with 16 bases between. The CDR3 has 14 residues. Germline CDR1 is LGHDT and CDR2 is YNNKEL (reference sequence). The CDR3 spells CASREAGLRNTIYF. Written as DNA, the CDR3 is TGTGCCAGCAGGGAGGCTGGGCTTCGGAACACCATATATTTT.